Below, one T cell receptor beta chain is given with its context. What it binds is not known. These data belong to a study of beta chain features in type 1 diabetes. The CDR3 is 14 amino acids. The germline V gene has CDR1 SGHVS and CDR2 FNYEAQ. Trimming stripped 4 bases from V and 5 bases from J, with 15 bases between. The authors reverse transcribed all of the isolated RNA, so sequencing captured expressed TCRB transcripts. The protocol was immunoSEQ multiplex PCR, while the TCRdb copy is restricted to in-frame clones and leaves out a portion. Of some 370,000 clones listed, 8.5% to 10% are singletons. Study-wide findings and caveats: The study found that naive, central memory and Treg TCRB repertoires appeared more similar in patients than in healthy donors. TCRB CDR3s were moderately but significantly shorter in Type 1 diabetes patients in all four CD4+ subsets.

This sequence originates from a man aged 25 to 40 with type 1 diabetes. Sequenced material: central memory CD4+ T cells from blood. The chain carries TRBV7-6 and TRBJ2-7; TRBD1 is a possible D gene (6 bases). This CDR3 is CASSSVRGSDEQYF. DNA for the CDR3: TGTGCCAGCAGCTCGGTCAGGGGTAGCGACGAGCAGTACTTC.